The 3 T cell receptor beta chains listed next were all sequenced from one sample in a study of CD8 T cells in ankylosing spondylitis. Findings and caveats of the study: A TCR beta motif of roughly eight highly homologous variants seemed to mark ankylosing spondylitis blood.

TCRdb analysed the 5' RACE reads with MiXCR anew, one entry per CDR3 protein. The top ten clones hold about a sixth of a sample with about 400,000 distinct CDR3 sequences, about 20% of them seen once. These receptors lack a known antigen. The source material was blood, either unsorted or a sorted T cell fraction (not recorded which). The receptor set was obtained from a male donor with ankylosing spondylitis.

This clonotype was seen a handful of times. This chain connects TRBV18 to TRBJ2-2, with 10 bases fitting TRBD1. The trim removed 1 base at V and 6 bases at J, leaving 11 bases unmatched. CDR3 size: 18 residues. Germline V lookup: CDR1 KGHSH, CDR2 LQKENI. This CDR3 reads CASSPRNPGQGLSGELFF. Written as DNA, the CDR3 is TGTGCCAGCTCACCACGCAACCCGGGACAGGGGCTGTCCGGGGAGCTGTTTTTT.

The CDR3 DNA is TGTGCCAGCAGCCATACAGGCGGCGCGGGCTCACCCCTCCACTTT. Translated: CASSHTGGAGSPLHF. This chain links TRBV3-1 with TRBJ1-6; tentative D call: TRBD1 (5 bases). The ends were cut back, 3 bases at V and 10 bases at J, with 16 bases in the middle. Looked up from germline, CDR1 is LGHDT and CDR2 is YNNKEL (reference sequence). The CDR3 extends over 15 amino acids.

This clonotype was detected only a few times. The genes are TRBV28 and TRBJ1-2; 7 bases are a match to TRBD1. Per the germline V gene, CDR1 is MDHEN and CDR2 is SYDVKM. V shed 1 base, J shed 8 bases, and the junction held 16 bases outside the gene matches. The CDR3 contains 17 residues. This chain's CDR3 is CASSLLGQNSLSRGYTF. CDR3 DNA sequence: TGTGCCAGCAGTTTATTGGGACAGAACTCTCTAAGTCGGGGCTACACCTTC.